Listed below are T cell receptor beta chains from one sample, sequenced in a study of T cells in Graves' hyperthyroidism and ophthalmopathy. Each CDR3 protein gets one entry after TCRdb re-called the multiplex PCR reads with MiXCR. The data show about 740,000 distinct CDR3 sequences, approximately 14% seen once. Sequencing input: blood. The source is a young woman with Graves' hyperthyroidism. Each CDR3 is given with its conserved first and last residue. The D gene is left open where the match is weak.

CSARPGGEQYF,-,TRBV20-1,TRBJ2-7
CASSLSMGVYHEQYF,-,TRBV27,TRBJ2-7
CAWGGQTDNQPQHF,TRBD1,TRBV30,TRBJ1-5
CAWSPRSGNTEAFF,-,TRBV30,TRBJ1-1
CASRSPSGRYNEQFF,TRBD2,TRBV11-2,TRBJ2-1
CASREGQAEVPPQHF,TRBD1,TRBV6-2/TRBV6-3,TRBJ1-5
CASSDGLAVNQETQYF,TRBD2,TRBV10-1,TRBJ2-5
CASSPERLGRETQYF,-,TRBV18,TRBJ2-5
CASSVVGSPYNEQFF,-,TRBV9,TRBJ2-1
CASRPLAGGPDSETQYF,TRBD2,TRBV6-2/TRBV6-3,TRBJ2-5
CSVERLAGNNEQYF,TRBD2,TRBV29-1,TRBJ2-7
CASSEVTSGSKCEQYF,TRBD2,TRBV6-1,TRBJ2-7
CASSLTGSINEQFF,-,TRBV28,TRBJ2-1
CASSYSLEVNEQFF,-,TRBV6-2/TRBV6-3,TRBJ2-1
CASSIDPYRSGGYNEQFF,TRBD2,TRBV19,TRBJ2-1
CASSPLSGGNTGELFF,TRBD2,TRBV5-1,TRBJ2-2
CASRATGLSEKLFF,TRBD1,TRBV6-1,TRBJ1-4
CASNPIDIRSSYEQYF,-,TRBV2,TRBJ2-7
CASASGTEAFF,-,TRBV7-9,TRBJ1-1
CASSLGNPGNEQFF,-,TRBV5-1,TRBJ2-1
CASREWVESNQPQHF,-,TRBV7-2,TRBJ1-5
CASSFTGQTEAFF,-,TRBV7-3,TRBJ1-1
CASSLLAGQQFF,TRBD2,TRBV28,TRBJ2-1
CAISEGRGAGANVLTF,-,TRBV10-3,TRBJ2-6
CASRLNIAWTQYF,-,TRBV2,TRBJ2-5
CASSRGAGTSFTDTQYF,TRBD2,TRBV3-1,TRBJ2-3
CSALAGDPGDTQYF,TRBD2,TRBV29-1,TRBJ2-3
CASTAGKSSYNEQFF,-,TRBV6-1,TRBJ2-1
CASSLGQGLAGELFF,TRBD1,TRBV7-3,TRBJ2-2
CASKPLAGVSNEQFF,TRBD2,TRBV6-2/TRBV6-3,TRBJ2-1
CASSRPSYEQYF,-,TRBV7-9,TRBJ2-7
CASSLGDYQETQYF,-,TRBV5-1,TRBJ2-5
CASSLAVTGFYEQYF,-,TRBV5-6,TRBJ2-7
CASSPLTSGTYEQYF,TRBD2,TRBV11-2,TRBJ2-7
CASSVAALAGIDEQFF,TRBD2,TRBV5-6,TRBJ2-1
CASSNTGATYNEQFF,TRBD1,TRBV6-2/TRBV6-3,TRBJ2-1
CASSLLYLGTDTQYF,-,TRBV5-1,TRBJ2-3
CSALLAGVVFEQYF,TRBD2,TRBV20-1,TRBJ2-7
CASSAGHGRGEQYF,-,TRBV9,TRBJ2-7
CSARDPRQSMNTEAFF,-,TRBV20-1,TRBJ1-1
CASSHPEEDTQYF,-,TRBV16,TRBJ2-3
CASSQVVRQGRSYEQYF,TRBD1,TRBV4-1,TRBJ2-7
CASRRGLAGYNEQFF,TRBD2,TRBV27,TRBJ2-1
CASSPQGGEQFF,-,TRBV18,TRBJ2-1
CATAWNGNTEAFF,-,TRBV7-2,TRBJ1-1